This is a list of T cell receptor beta chains from one sample in a study of blood T cells in healthy people across ages. TCRdb itself ran the 5' RACE reads through MiXCR, one entry per CDR3 protein. The sample includes over 1,500,000 distinct CDR3 sequences, about two fifths of them seen just once. The material sequenced was blood. These receptors came from a human donor in good health. The CDR3 runs from the conserved cysteine through the conserved F or W. Each record gives: clone size, D gene, CDR3 length, V gene, J gene, CDR3 DNA, CDR3 protein. A D gene is named only where the DNA matches it firmly. Clone sizes are given selectively: once, few, many, or a class where the clone is expanded.

NA,TRBD1,17,TRBV6-6,TRBJ1-6,TGTGCCAGCAGCCTGGGACAGAGCATGTCCTATAATTCACCCCTCCACTTT,CASSLGQSMSYNSPLHF
NA,NA,15,TRBV20-1,TRBJ1-6,TGCAGTGCTAGAGTTCTAGGGACTGCAAATTCACCCCTCCACTTT,CSARVLGTANSPLHF
NA,TRBD1,18,TRBV5-5,TRBJ2-7,TGTGCCAGCAGCTTGTCACCCTGGGACAGGGCCGTAACCTACGAGCAGTACTTC,CASSLSPWDRAVTYEQYF
many,NA,12,TRBV3-1,TRBJ2-7,TGTGCCTCCACGACCCAGGGATACGAGCAGTACTTC,CASTTQGYEQYF
NA,NA,13,TRBV29-1,TRBJ1-2,TGCAGCGCCTTAGAGGGTGGAGGGGATGGCTACACCTTC,CSALEGGGDGYTF
few,NA,14,TRBV24-1,TRBJ2-3,TGTGCCACTGGGGGTGACGGAGTCACAGATACGCAGTATTTT,CATGGDGVTDTQYF
NA,NA,14,TRBV3-1,TRBJ1-6,TGTGCCAGCAGCCAGGGGCCCAGTGCTTCACCCCTCCACTTT,CASSQGPSASPLHF
NA,NA,12,TRBV24-1,TRBJ1-2,TGTGCCACCAGTGATTTGCAGGCCACGTACACCTTC,CATSDLQATYTF
NA,TRBD1,15,TRBV4-1,TRBJ2-1,TGCGCCAGCAGCCAAGCCGGGACAGGGATCAATGAGCAGTTCTTC,CASSQAGTGINEQFF
NA,NA,18,TRBV7-9,TRBJ2-6,TGTGCCAGCAGCCCCGCAGGGTTTGATCTAAGTGGGGCCAACGTCCTGACTTTC,CASSPAGFDLSGANVLTF
NA,TRBD1,14,TRBV5-1,TRBJ1-1,TGCGCCAGCATCTCCGGGACAGGGGACACTGAAGCTTTCTTT,CASISGTGDTEAFF
NA,NA,16,TRBV12-3/TRBV12-4,TRBJ1-4,TGTGCCAGCAGTTTCGTCAGGATAGCAACTAATGAAAAACGGTTTTTT,CASSFVRIATNEKRFF
NA,NA,13,TRBV30,TRBJ1-2,TGTGCCTGGAGCTTAACCCTGGGCTATGGCTACACCTTC,CAWSLTLGYGYTF
NA,NA,13,TRBV5-1,TRBJ2-6,TGCGCCAGCAGCTTAATCCCCAGCGACGTCCTGACTTTC,CASSLIPSDVLTF
few,TRBD1,12,TRBV20-1,TRBJ1-1,TGCAGTGCTCTATGGACAGGCACTGAAGCTTTCTTT,CSALWTGTEAFF
NA,TRBD1,16,TRBV6-2/TRBV6-3,TRBJ2-1,TGTGCCAGCAGTTATTCTCAGGGGGCCCATTGGGATGAGCAGTTCTTC,CASSYSQGAHWDEQFF
few,TRBD2,18,TRBV13,TRBJ2-1,TGTGCCAGCAGCTTTTGGACTAGCGGGGTTGGGTCCTACAATGAGCAGTTCTTC,CASSFWTSGVGSYNEQFF
NA,NA,13,TRBV6-1,TRBJ2-4,TGTGCCAGCAGGCCGGGAGTAGAAAACATTCAGTACTTC,CASRPGVENIQYF
NA,NA,11,TRBV20-1,TRBJ2-3,TGCAGTGCGACTACTGGATTTACGCAGTATTTT,CSATTGFTQYF
NA,NA,16,TRBV28,TRBJ1-3,TGTGCCAGCAGTCCCGGAGACAGGCGTCATCGGGACACCATATATTTT,CASSPGDRRHRDTIYF
NA,NA,11,TRBV28,TRBJ2-7,TGTGCCAGCAGTTTATTCAGAGACCAGTACTTC,CASSLFRDQYF
NA,TRBD1,15,TRBV2,TRBJ2-7,TGTGCCAGCAGAGCCGGTACAGGGGATTACAATGAGCAGTACTTC,CASRAGTGDYNEQYF